This T cell receptor (beta chain) was retrieved from a study of cytomegalovirus exposure and HLA in healthy donors. The PCR employed 60 Vbeta primers together with 13 Jbeta primers. Measured with immunoSEQ multiplex PCR; TCRdb has only the in-frame clones, and not every one. The sample lists about 120,000 clones, roughly 76% occurring once. The sequenced sample consisted of PBMCs. The receptor comes from a woman in her 40s in good health and CMV-seropositive.

CDR3 nucleotide sequence: TGTGCCAGCAGCCCTACAGGATCCGGCTACACCTTC. Protein product: CASSPTGSGYTF. This chain connects TRBV6-5 to TRBJ1-2; weak D call: TRBD1 (5 bases). The ends were cut back, 6 bases at V and 8 bases at J, with 13 bases in the middle. There are 12 residues in the CDR3. Germline V lookup: CDR1 MNHEY, CDR2 SVGAGI.